A selection of T cell receptor beta chains follows, all from one sample in a study of cytomegalovirus exposure and HLA in healthy donors. The method was immunoSEQ multiplex PCR; TCRdb's version includes in-frame clones alone and lacks a portion of them. The table has 150,000 to 200,000 clones, over 80% seen once; the top ten hold around 4.4%. Sequenced: PBMCs. The receptors derive from a woman in her fifties or sixties in good health and CMV-seropositive. CDR3s include the opening cysteine and the closing phenylalanine or tryptophan. A D gene is named only where the DNA matches it firmly.

j_gene | v_gene | d_gene | CDR3aa | CDR3nt
TRBJ2-1 | TRBV7-2 | . | CASSGLSGNEQFF | TGTGCCAGCAGCGGTTTGTCGGGCAATGAGCAGTTCTTC
TRBJ1-2 | TRBV27 | . | CASSLRGTLFYGYTF | TGTGCCAGCAGTTTAAGGGGGACGCTTTTCTATGGCTACACCTTC
TRBJ1-1 | TRBV19 | TRBD1 | CASSGQGKNTEAFF | TGTGCCAGTTCCGGACAGGGGAAGAACACTGAAGCTTTCTTT
TRBJ1-5 | TRBV27 | . | CASSWQGNSNQPQHF | TGTGCCAGCAGTTGGCAGGGGAATAGCAATCAGCCCCAGCATTTT
TRBJ2-2 | TRBV5-1 | . | CASSLAVRTGELFF | TGCGCCAGCAGCTTGGCCGTTAGAACCGGGGAGCTGTTTTTT
TRBJ2-1 | TRBV5-4 | TRBD2 | CASSSFGTSGFNEQFF | TGTGCCAGCAGCTCATTCGGGACTAGCGGATTCAATGAGCAGTTCTTC
TRBJ1-2 | TRBV5-1 | . | CASSPFGGDYTF | TGCGCCAGCAGCCCTTTTGGCGGGGACTACACCTTC
TRBJ1-5 | TRBV29-1 | . | CSVGEGEGQPQHF | TGCAGCGTTGGGGAGGGAGAAGGTCAGCCCCAGCATTTT
TRBJ2-1 | TRBV7-3 | . | CASSPRVTTYNEQFF | TGTGCCAGCAGCCCTCGGGTGACGACCTACAATGAGCAGTTCTTC
TRBJ1-1 | TRBV27 | . | CASSLYLQGNTEAFF | TGTGCCAGCAGTTTGTACCTACAGGGGAACACTGAAGCTTTCTTT